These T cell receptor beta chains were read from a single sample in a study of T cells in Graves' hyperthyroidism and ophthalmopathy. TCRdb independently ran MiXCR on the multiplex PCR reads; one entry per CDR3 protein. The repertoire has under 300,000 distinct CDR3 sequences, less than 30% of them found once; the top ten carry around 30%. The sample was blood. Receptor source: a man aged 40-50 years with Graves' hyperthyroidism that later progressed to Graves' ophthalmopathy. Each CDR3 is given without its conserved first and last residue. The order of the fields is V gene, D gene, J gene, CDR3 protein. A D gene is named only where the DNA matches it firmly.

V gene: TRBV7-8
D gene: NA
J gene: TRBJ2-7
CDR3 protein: ASSPWGALYEQY

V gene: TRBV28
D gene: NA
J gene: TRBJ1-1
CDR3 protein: ASTVGERDTEAF

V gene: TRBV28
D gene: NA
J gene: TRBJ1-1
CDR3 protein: ASTPGRYRTEAF

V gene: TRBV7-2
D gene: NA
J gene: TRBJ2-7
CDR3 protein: ASSLVSTSSEQY

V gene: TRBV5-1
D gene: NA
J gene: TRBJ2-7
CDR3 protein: ASSFKDEQY

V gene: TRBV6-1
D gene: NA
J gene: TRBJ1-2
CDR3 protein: ASSERFGGEGYEGYT

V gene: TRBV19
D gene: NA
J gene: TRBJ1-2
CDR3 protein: ASSIKGWGYT

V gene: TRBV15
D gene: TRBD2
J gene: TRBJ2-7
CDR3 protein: ATSRKGLAGDEQY

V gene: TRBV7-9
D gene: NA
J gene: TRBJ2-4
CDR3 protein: ASSKTTLAKNIQY

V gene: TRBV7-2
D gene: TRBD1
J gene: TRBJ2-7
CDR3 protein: ASSLAQSPGTGSYEQY

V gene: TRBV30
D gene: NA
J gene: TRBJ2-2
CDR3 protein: AWSVQSSAGELF

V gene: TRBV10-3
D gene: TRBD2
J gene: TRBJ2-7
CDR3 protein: AISVDSGDMREQY